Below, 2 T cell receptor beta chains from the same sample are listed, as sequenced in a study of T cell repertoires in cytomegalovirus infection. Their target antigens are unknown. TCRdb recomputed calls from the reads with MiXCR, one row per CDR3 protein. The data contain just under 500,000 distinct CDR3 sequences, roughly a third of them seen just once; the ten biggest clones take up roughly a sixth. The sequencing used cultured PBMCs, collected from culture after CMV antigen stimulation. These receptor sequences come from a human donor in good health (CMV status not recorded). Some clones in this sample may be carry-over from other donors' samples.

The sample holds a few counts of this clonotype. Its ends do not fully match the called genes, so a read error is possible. CDR3 bases: TGTGCCAGCTCCCCACCGGGGGGACTAGCGTACAAATCTAGCACAGATACGCAGTATTTT. It codes for CASSPPGGLAYKSSTDTQYF. The chain couples TRBV18 to TRBJ2-3; 10 bases fit TRBD2. The CDR3 covers 20 residues. Germline CDR1 and CDR2: KGHSH and LQKENI.

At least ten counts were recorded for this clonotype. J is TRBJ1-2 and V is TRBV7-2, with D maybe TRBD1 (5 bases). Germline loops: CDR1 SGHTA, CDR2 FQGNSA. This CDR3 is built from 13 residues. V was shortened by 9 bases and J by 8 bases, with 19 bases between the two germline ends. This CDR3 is CASTGTPLGGYTF. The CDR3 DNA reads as TGTGCCAGTACCGGGACGCCATTAGGCGGCTACACCTTC.